A single sample is the source of the 11 T cell receptor beta chains below, sequenced in a study of T-cell memory formation after mild COVID-19. MiXCR was run by TCRdb on the 5' RACE reads, yielding one entry per CDR3 protein. The top ten hold roughly 20% of the sample, which has approximately 300,000 distinct CDR3 sequences, approximately 15% seen once. Sequencing was carried out using PBMCs or a T cell subset sorted from them (not recorded which). Receptors were obtained from a man between 18 and 29 years old who had mild COVID-19 (a few samples of this study predate the infection). Cell type and time point are not known.

CDR3 nucleotide sequence: TGTGCCAGCATCGCAGGGGACAGATATGGCTACACCTTC. Its protein is CASIAGDRYGYTF. The chain has TRBV6-6 and TRBJ1-2; 7 bases line up with TRBD1. CDR1 and CDR2 from the germline V gene are MNHNY and SVGAGI (reference sequence). The CDR3 length is 13 residues. V shed 7 bases and J 5 bases; nucleotides not matched to a gene: 7.

This clonotype was observed a handful of times. The chain carries TRBV11-2 and TRBJ2-1, with 12 nucleotides matching TRBD1. Germline assignment: CDR1 SGHAT and CDR2 FQNNGV. The CDR3 is 14 residues long. The trim removed 10 bases at V and 9 bases at J, leaving 10 bases unmatched. In nucleotides, the CDR3 is TGTGCCACCCAACCGGGACAGGGGGCCCGTGAGCAGTTCTTC. This sequence encodes CATQPGQGAREQFF.

This clonotype has ten or more counts. The CDR3 protein is CSATGPRGLFF. CDR3 coding DNA: TGCAGTGCAACCGGGCCCCGCGGACTGTTTTTT. The chain carries TRBV20-1 and TRBJ1-4; the D is unclear. The CDR3 contains 11 residues. Trimming cost V 6 bases and J 13 bases, with 15 bases left between them. Germline CDR1 DFQATT, CDR2 SNEGSKA (reference sequence).

The V and J genes are TRBV25-1 and TRBJ2-7, with D uncertain. This CDR3 spans 11 amino acids. In germline, CDR1 is MGHDK, CDR2 SYGVNS. With 9 bases removed from V and 2 bases from J, the gap between germline ends came to 8 bases. The CDR3 reads CARNLTYEQYV. In nucleotides, the CDR3 is TGTGCCAGAAACTTGACCTACGAGCAGTACGTC.

V and J are TRBV4-1 and TRBJ2-1; TRBD2 matches at 9 bases. Germline V gives CDR1 MGHRA, CDR2 YSYEKL. Losses at the gene ends were 6 bases for V and 5 bases for J; bases not matched to a gene: 2. This CDR3 region has 13 residues. This CDR3 reads CASRRGGDNEQFF. In DNA form, the CDR3 reads TGCGCCAGCAGGCGGGGGGGCGACAATGAGCAGTTCTTC.

This clonotype was detected only a few times. V and J are TRBV7-2 and TRBJ2-5; D may correspond to TRBD1 or TRBD2 (7 bases each). Germline V gene lookup returns CDR1 SGHTA and CDR2 FQGNSA. V was clipped by 10 bases and J by 4 bases, with 19 bases between them. The CDR3 has 14 amino acids. This chain's CDR3 is CATQGGGPGETQYF. The CDR3 DNA reads TGTGCCACCCAGGGGGGGGGGCCCGGAGAGACCCAGTACTTC.

This clonotype was counted only a few times. An end of the junction does not agree with germline; a read error may underlie this. This rearrangement joins TRBV28 to TRBJ1-6; 9 bases line up with TRBD1. The CDR3 loop spans 15 amino acids. CDR1 is MDHEN and CDR2 is SYDVKM in the germline V gene. The CDR3 DNA reads as TGTGCCAGCAGCAAGAGACAGGGGGGGACGTATCTGAGCCCCTTT. Protein sequence: CASSKRQGGTYLSPF. Using reference TRBV28 and TRBJ1-6 for the parts outside the CDR3, the full variable domain is DVKVTQSSRYLVKRTGEKVFLECVQDMDHENMFWYRQDPGLGLRLIYFSYDVKMKEKGDIPEGYSVSREKKERFSLILESASTNQTSMYLCASSKRQGGTYLSPFGNGTRLTVT.

This sequence joins TRBV18 and TRBJ2-3, with 7 bases identical to TRBD1. The CDR3 has 15 amino acids. Trimming cost V 5 bases and J 4 bases; bases outside gene matches: 9. Germline CDR1 reads KGHSH; CDR2 reads LQKENI. CDR3 nucleotides: TGTGCCAGCTCATCCGGGACAGAGGGGCCAGATACGCAGTATTTT. Its translation is CASSSGTEGPDTQYF.

V usage is TRBV7-9 and J usage is TRBJ2-7; no firm D call. The V and J ends lost 5 bases and 3 bases respectively, with 11 bases between them. Per germline, CDR1 SEHNR and CDR2 FQNEAQ (reference sequence). The CDR3 loop spans 13 amino acids. The CDR3 coding sequence is TGTGCCAGCAGCCCAGGCAGCCTCTACGAGCAGTACTTC. Translated: CASSPGSLYEQYF.

The genes are TRBV7-2 and TRBJ2-5; 8 bases are shared with TRBD1. The CDR3 contains 15 residues. CDR1 SGHTA and CDR2 FQGNSA come from the germline V gene. V gave up 5 bases and J gave up 5 bases; unmatched junction bases: 10. The CDR3 here is CASSPRRTGPETQYF. CDR3 nucleotides: TGTGCCAGCAGCCCCAGGCGGACAGGGCCGGAGACCCAGTACTTC.

There are many counts of this clonotype. V is TRBV4-3 and J is TRBJ2-3; 10 nucleotides line up with TRBD1. Germline V gives CDR1 LGHNA, CDR2 YSLEER. The CDR3 runs to 15 residues. V was clipped by 4 bases and J by 3 bases; unmatched bases: 4. The CDR3, as DNA: TGCGCCAGCAGCCTCGGGACAGGGGAGACAGATACGCAGTATTTT. This translates into CASSLGTGETDTQYF.